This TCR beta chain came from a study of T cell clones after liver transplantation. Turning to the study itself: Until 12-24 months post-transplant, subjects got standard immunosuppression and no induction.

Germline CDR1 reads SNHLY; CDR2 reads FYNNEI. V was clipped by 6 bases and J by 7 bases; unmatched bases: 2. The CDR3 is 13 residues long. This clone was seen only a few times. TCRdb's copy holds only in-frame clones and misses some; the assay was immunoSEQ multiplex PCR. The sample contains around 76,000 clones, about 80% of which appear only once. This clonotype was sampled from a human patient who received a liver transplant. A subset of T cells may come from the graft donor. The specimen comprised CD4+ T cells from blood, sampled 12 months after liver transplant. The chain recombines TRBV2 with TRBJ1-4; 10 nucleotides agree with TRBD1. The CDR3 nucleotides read TGTGCCAGCAGCCGGGACAGGGGTGAAAAACTGTTTTTT. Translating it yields CASSRDRGEKLFF.